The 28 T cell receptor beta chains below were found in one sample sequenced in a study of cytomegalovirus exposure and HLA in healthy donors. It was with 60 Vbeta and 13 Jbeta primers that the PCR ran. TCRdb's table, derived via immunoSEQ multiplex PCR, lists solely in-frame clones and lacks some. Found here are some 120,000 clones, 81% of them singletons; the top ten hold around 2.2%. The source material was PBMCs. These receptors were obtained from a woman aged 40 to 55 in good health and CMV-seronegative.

CDR3 loop: CAISPESGGANNEQFF. CDR3 in DNA: TGTGCCATCAGTCCCGAGAGCGGGGGGGCTAACAATGAGCAGTTCTTC. This chain joins TRBV10-3 and TRBJ2-1; 10 bases fit TRBD2. CDR3 length equals 16 residues. V shed 5 bases and J 5 bases; nucleotides not matched to a gene: 9. Germline V gene data show CDR1 as ENHRY and CDR2 as SYGVKD.

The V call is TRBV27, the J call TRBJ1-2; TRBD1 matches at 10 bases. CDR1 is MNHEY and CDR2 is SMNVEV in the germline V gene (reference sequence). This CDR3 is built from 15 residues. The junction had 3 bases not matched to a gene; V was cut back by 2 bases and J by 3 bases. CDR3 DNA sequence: TGTGCCAGCAGTTTACTGGGACAGGGGTACTATGGCTACACCTTC. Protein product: CASSLLGQGYYGYTF.

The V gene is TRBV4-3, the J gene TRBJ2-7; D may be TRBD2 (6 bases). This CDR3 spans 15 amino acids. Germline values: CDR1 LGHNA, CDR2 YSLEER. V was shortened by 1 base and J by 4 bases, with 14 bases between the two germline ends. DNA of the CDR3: TGCGCCAGCAGCCAAGTCTTGGGGGGTAGTTACGAGCAGTACTTC. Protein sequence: CASSQVLGGSYEQYF.

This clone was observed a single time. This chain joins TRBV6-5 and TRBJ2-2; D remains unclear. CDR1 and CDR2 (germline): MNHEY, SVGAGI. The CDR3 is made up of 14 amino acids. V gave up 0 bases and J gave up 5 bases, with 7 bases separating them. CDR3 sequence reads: CASSYSPPTGELFF. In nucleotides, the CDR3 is TGTGCCAGCAGTTACTCTCCCCCGACCGGGGAGCTGTTTTTT.

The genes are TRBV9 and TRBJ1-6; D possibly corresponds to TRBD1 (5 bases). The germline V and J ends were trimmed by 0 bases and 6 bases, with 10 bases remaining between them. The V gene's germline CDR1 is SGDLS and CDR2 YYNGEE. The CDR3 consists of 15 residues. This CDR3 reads CASSVGGTANSPLHF. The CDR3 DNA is TGTGCCAGCAGCGTAGGGGGGACTGCTAATTCACCCCTCCACTTT.

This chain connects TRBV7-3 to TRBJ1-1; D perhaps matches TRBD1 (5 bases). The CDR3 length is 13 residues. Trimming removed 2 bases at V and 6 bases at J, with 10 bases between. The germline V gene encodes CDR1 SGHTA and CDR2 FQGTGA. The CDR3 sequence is CASSLLGGAEAFF. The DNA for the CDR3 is TGTGCCAGCAGCTTATTGGGGGGGGCTGAAGCTTTCTTT.

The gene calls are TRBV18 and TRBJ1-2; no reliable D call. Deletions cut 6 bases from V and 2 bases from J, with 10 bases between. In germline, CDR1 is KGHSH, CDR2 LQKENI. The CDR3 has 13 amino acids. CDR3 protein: CASSVDGNYGYTF. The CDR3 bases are TGTGCCAGCTCCGTCGACGGGAACTATGGCTACACCTTC.

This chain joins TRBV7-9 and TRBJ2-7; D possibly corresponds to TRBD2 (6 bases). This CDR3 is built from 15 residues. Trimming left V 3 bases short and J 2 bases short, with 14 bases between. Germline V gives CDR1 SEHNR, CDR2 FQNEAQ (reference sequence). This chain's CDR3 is CASSFREVSAYEQYF. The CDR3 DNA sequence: TGTGCCAGCAGCTTCAGGGAGGTTAGCGCCTACGAGCAGTACTTC. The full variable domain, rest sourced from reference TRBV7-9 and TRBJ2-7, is DTGVSQNPRHKITKRGQNVTFRCDPISEHNRLYWYRQTLGQGPEFLTYFQNEAQLEKSRLLSDRFSAERPKGSFSTLEIQRTEQGDSAMYLCASSFREVSAYEQYFGPGTRLTVT.

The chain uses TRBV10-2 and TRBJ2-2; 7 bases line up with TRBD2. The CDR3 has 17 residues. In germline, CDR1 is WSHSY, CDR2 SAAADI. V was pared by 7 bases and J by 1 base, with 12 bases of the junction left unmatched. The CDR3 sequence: CASKGLDKFLNTGELFF. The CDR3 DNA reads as TGCGCCAGCAAAGGACTAGATAAGTTTTTGAACACCGGGGAGCTGTTTTTT.

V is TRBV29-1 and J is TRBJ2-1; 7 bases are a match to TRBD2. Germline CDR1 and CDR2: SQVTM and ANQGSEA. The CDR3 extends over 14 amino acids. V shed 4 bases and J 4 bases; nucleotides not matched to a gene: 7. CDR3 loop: CSVGVAGVYNEQFF. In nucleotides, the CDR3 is TGCAGCGTTGGTGTTGCGGGAGTTTACAATGAGCAGTTCTTC.

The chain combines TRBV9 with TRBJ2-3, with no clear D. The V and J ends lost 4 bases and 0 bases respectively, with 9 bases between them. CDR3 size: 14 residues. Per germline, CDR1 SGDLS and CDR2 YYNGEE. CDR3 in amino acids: CASSPFTSTDTQYF. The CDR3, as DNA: TGTGCCAGCAGCCCATTTACTAGCACAGATACGCAGTATTTT.

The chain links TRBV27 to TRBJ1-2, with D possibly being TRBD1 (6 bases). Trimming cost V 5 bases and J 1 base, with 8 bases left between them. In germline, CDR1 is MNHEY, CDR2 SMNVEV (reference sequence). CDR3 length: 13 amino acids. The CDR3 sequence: CASSRTVNYGYTF. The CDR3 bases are TGTGCCAGCAGTCGGACAGTTAACTATGGCTACACCTTC.

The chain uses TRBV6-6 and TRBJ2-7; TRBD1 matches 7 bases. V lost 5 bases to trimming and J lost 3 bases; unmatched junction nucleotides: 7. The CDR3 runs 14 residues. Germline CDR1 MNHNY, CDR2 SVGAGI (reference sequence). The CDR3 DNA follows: TGTGCCAGCAGTCGAAGGGACAGCGTCTACGAGCAGTACTTC. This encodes CASSRRDSVYEQYF.

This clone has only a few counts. CDR3 sequence: CASSPKRGLLDTQYF. In DNA, the CDR3 is TGTGCCAGCAGCCCAAAGCGGGGCCTCCTGGATACGCAGTATTTT. The chain couples TRBV6-5 to TRBJ2-3; 7 nucleotides line up with TRBD2. This CDR3 has 15 amino acids. CDR1 MNHEY and CDR2 SVGAGI come from the germline V gene. V was pared by 6 bases and J by 6 bases, with 12 bases of the junction left unmatched.

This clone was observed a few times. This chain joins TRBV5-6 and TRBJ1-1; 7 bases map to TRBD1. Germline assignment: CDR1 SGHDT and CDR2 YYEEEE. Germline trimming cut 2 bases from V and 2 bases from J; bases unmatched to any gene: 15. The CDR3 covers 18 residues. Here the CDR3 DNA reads TGTGCCAGCAGCTTCTCCCAACAGGGGTTTAATGGAAACACTGAAGCTTTCTTT. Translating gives CASSFSQQGFNGNTEAFF. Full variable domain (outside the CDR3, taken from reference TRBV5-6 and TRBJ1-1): DAGVTQSPTHLIKTRGQQVTLRCSPKSGHDTVSWYQQALGQGPQFIFQYYEEEERQRGNFPDRFSGHQFPNYSSELNVNALLLGDSALYLCASSFSQQGFNGNTEAFFGQGTRLTVV.

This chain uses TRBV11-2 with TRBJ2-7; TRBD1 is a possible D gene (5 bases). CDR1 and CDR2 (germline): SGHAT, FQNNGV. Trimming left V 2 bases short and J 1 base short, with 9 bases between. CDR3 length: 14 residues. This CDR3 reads CASSLKSGSYEQYF. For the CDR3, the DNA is TGTGCCAGCAGCTTAAAATCAGGGTCCTACGAGCAGTACTTC.

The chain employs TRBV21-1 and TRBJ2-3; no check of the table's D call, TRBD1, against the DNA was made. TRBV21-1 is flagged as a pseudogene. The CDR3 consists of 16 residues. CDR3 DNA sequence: TGTGCCAGCAGCAAGAGATCAGACAGGGTAAGAGATACGCAGTATTTT. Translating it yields CASSKRSDRVRDTQYF.

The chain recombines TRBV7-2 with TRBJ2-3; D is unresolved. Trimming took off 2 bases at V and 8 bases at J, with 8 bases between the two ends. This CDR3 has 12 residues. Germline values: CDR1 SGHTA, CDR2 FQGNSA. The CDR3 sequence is CASSLNSLTQYF. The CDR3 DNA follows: TGTGCCAGCAGCTTAAACTCGCTTACGCAGTATTTT.

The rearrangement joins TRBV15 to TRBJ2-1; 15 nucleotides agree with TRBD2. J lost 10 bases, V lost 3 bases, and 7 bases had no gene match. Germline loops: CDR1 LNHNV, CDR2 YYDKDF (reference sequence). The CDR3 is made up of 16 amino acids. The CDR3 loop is CATSRGGLAGGREQFF. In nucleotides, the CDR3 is TGTGCCACCAGCAGGGGGGGACTAGCGGGGGGTCGGGAGCAGTTCTTC.

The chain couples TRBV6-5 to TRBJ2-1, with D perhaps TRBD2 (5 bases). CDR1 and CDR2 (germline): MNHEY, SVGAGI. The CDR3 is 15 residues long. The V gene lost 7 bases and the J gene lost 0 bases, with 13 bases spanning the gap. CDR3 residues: CASKTGGSSYNEQFF. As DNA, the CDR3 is TGTGCCAGCAAAACGGGCGGGTCCTCCTACAATGAGCAGTTCTTC.

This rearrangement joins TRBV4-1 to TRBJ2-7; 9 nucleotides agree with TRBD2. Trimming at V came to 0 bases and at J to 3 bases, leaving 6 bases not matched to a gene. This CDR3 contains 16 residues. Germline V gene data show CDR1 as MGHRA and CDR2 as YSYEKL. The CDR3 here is CASSQDWLAGNYEQYF. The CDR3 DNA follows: TGCGCCAGCAGCCAAGATTGGCTAGCGGGGAACTACGAGCAGTACTTC.

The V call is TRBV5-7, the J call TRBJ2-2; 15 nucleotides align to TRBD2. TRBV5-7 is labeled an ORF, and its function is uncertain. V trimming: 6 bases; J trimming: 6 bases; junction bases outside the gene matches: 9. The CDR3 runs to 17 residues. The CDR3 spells CASIYPGLAGGAGELFF. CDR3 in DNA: TGTGCCAGCATCTACCCTGGACTAGCGGGGGGGGCCGGGGAGCTGTTTTTT.

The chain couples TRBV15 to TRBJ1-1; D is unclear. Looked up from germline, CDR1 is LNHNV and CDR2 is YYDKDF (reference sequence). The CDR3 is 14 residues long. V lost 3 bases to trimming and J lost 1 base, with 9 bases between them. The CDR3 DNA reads TGTGCCACCAGCAGTCTTACGGGGAACACTGAAGCTTTCTTT. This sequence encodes CATSSLTGNTEAFF.

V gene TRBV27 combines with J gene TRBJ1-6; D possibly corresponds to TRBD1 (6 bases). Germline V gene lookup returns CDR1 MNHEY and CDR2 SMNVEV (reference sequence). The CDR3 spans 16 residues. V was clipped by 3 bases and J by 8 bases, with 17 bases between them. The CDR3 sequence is CASSFQGRTRHSPLHF. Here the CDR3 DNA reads TGTGCCAGCAGTTTCCAGGGGCGTACCAGGCATTCACCCCTCCACTTT.

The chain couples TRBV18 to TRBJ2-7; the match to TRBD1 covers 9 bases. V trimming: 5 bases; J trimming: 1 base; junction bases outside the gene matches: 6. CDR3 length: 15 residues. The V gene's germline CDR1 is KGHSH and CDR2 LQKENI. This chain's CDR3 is CASSAGTGPSYEQYF. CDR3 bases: TGTGCCAGCTCAGCCGGGACAGGGCCATCCTACGAGCAGTACTTC.

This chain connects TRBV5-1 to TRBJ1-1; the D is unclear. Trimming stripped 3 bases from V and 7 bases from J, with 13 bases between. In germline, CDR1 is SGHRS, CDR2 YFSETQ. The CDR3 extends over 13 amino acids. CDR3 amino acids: CASSWGIGVEAFF. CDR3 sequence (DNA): TGCGCCAGCAGCTGGGGTATCGGGGTTGAAGCTTTCTTT.

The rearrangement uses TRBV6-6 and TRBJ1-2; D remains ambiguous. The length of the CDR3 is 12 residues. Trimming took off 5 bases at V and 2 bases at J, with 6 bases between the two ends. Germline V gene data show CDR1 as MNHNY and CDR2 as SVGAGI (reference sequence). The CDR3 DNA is TGTGCCAGCAGTCAGTCAAACTATGGCTACACCTTC. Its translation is CASSQSNYGYTF.

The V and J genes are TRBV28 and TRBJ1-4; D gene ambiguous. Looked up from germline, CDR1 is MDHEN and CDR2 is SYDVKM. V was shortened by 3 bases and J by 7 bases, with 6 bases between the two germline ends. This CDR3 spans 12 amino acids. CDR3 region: CASSFGGEKLFF. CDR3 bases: TGTGCCAGCAGTTTTGGAGGTGAAAAACTGTTTTTT.